Listed here is a single T cell receptor beta chain. The data are from a study of TIL therapy for anti-PD-1-resistant metastatic lung cancer. Time point specified: pre-treatment sample, taken before nivolumab and TIL therapy. Pleural nodules or supraclavicular lymph nodes made up most of the excised metastases sampled. The libraries were made with immunoSEQ v3. Here immunoSEQ multiplex PCR was the method, and the copy in TCRdb shows in-frame clones only, minus some. The data contain more than 20,000 clones, about two thirds of them seen just once; the ten biggest clones take up approximately 7.3%. The receptor was derived from a person between 25 and 79 years old with non-small cell lung cancer. Sequences were derived from tumor tissue, sampled at baseline.

The CDR3 nucleotides read TGCGCCAGCAGCGCAGACCGGGACAGGGCGCTCTATGGCTACACCTTC. It translates to CASSADRDRALYGYTF. The chain has TRBV5-1 and TRBJ1-2, with 9 bases that match TRBD1. V was pared by 4 bases and J by 4 bases, with 11 bases of the junction left unmatched. Germline V gives CDR1 SGHRS, CDR2 YFSETQ. CDR3 length equals 16 residues.